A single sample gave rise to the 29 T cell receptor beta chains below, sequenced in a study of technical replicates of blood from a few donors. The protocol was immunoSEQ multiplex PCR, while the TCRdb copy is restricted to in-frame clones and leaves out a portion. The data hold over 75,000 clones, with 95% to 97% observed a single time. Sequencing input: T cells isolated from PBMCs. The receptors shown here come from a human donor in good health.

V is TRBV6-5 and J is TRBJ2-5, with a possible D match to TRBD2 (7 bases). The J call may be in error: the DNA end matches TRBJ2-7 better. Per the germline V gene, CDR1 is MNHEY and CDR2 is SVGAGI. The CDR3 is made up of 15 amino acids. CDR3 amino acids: CASSAGAPIRYEQYF. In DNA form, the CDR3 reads TGTGCCAGCAGTGCGGGGGCCCCTATAAGATACGAGCAGTACTTC.

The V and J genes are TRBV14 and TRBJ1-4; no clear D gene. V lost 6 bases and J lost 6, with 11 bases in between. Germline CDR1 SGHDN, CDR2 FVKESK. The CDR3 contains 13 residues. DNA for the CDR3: TGTGCCAGCAGACGCGGGAGGTATGAAAAACTGTTTTTT. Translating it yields CASRRGRYEKLFF. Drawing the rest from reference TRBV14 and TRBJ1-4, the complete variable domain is EAGVTQFPSHSVIEKGQTVTLRCDPISGHDNLYWYRRVMGKEIKFLLHFVKESKQDESGMPNNRFLAERTGGTYSTLKVQPAELEDSGVYFCASRRGRYEKLFFGSGTQLSVL.

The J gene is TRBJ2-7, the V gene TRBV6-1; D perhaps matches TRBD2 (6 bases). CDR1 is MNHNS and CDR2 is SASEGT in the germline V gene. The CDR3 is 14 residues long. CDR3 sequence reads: CATAGQQITYEQYF. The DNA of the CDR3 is TGTGCTACTGCGGGGCAGCAGATAACCTACGAGCAGTACTTC.

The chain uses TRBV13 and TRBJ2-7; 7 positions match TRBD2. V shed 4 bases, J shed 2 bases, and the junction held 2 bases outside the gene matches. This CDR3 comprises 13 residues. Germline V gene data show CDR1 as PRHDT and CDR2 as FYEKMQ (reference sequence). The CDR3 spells CASSSGLAYEQYF. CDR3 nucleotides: TGTGCCAGCAGCTCAGGACTAGCCTACGAGCAGTACTTC.

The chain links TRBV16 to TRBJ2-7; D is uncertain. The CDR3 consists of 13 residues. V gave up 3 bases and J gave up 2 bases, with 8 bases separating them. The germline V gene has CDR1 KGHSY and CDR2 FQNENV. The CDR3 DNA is TGTGCCAGCAGCCATGACTCAGCCTACGAGCAGTACTTC. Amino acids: CASSHDSAYEQYF.

CDR3 coding DNA: TGTGCCAGCAGTTTAATCGGTCTGAGTGACACTGAAGCTTTCTTT. This translates into CASSLIGLSDTEAFF. The chain couples TRBV27 to TRBJ1-1; no definite D call. The CDR3 consists of 15 residues. The V gene's germline CDR1 is MNHEY and CDR2 SMNVEV (reference sequence). Trimming shortened V by 2 bases and J by 3 bases, and 13 bases separated the two germline ends.

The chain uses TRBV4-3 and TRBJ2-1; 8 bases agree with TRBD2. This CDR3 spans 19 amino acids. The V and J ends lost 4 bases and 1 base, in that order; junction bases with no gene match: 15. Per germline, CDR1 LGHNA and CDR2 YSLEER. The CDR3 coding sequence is TGCGCCAGCAGCCCCAATAGCGGGATTCTCAACGGGTCCTACAATGAGCAGTTCTTC. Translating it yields CASSPNSGILNGSYNEQFF.

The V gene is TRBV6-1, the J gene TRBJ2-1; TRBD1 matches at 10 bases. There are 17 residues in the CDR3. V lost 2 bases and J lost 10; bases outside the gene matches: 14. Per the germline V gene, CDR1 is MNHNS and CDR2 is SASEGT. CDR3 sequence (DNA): TGTGCCAGCAGTGAACCTGCCGGGACAGGGGTATCGAGGGAGCAGTTCTTC. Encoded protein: CASSEPAGTGVSREQFF.

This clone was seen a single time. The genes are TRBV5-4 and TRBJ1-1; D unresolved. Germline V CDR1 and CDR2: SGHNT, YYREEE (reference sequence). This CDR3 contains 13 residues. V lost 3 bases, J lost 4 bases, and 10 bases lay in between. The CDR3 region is CASSSVGSTEAFF. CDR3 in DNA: TGTGCCAGCAGCTCCGTAGGGAGCACTGAAGCTTTCTTT.

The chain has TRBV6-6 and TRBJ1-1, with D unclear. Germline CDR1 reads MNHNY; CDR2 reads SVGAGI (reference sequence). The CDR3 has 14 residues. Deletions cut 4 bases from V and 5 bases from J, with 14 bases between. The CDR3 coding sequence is TGTGCCAGCAGTTCCGCCCCAACGGAGACTGAAGCTTTCTTT. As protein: CASSSAPTETEAFF.

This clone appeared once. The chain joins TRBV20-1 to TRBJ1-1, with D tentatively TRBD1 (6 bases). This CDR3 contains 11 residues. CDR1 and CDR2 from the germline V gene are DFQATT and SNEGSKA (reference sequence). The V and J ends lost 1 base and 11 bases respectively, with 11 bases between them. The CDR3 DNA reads TGCAGTGCTAGAGTGGACAGAGCGGCTTTCTTT. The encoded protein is CSARVDRAAFF.

CDR3 in DNA: TGTGCCAGCAGTTTGGGGACTAGCGGAAAGACCGGGGAGCTGTTTTTT. This gives the protein CASSLGTSGKTGELFF. V and J are TRBV28 and TRBJ2-2; 11 bases align to TRBD2. The germline V gene encodes CDR1 MDHEN and CDR2 SYDVKM. The CDR3 totals 16 residues. V dropped 3 bases and J dropped 5; count of bases not matched to a gene: 5. The full variable domain, in which reference TRBV28 and TRBJ2-2 provide the parts outside the CDR3, is DVKVTQSSRYLVKRTGEKVFLECVQDMDHENMFWYRQDPGLGLRLIYFSYDVKMKEKGDIPEGYSVSREKKERFSLILESASTNQTSMYLCASSLGTSGKTGELFFGEGSRLTVL.

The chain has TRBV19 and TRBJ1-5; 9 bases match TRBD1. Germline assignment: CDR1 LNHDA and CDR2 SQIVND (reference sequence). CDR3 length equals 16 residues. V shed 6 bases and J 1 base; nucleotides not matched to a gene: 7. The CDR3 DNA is TGTGCCAGTAGCCTAACAGGGGGCTTAAGCAATCAGCCCCAGCATTTT. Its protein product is CASSLTGGLSNQPQHF.

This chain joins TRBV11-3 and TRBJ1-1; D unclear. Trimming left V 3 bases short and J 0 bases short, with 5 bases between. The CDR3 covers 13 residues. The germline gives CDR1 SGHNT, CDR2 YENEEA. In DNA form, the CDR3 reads TGTGCCAGCAGCTTGGGCCTGAACACTGAAGCTTTCTTT. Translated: CASSLGLNTEAFF.

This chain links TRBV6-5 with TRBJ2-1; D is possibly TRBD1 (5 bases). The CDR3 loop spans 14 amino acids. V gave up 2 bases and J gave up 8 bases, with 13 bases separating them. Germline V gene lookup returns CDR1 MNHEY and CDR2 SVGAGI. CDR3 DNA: TGTGCCAGCAGTTACAGATCGGACAATTATGAGCAGTTCTTC. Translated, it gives CASSYRSDNYEQFF.

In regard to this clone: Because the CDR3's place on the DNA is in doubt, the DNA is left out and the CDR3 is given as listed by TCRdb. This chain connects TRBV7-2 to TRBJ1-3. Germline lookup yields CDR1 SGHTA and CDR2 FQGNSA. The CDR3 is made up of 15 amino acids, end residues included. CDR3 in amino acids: CASSFLWGEGNTIYF.

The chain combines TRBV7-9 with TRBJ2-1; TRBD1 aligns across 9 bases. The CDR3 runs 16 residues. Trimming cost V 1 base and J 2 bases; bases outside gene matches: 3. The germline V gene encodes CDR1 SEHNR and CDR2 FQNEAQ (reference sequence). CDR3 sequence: CASSLDGTGTYNEQFF. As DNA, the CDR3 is TGTGCCAGCAGCTTAGATGGGACAGGGACCTACAATGAGCAGTTCTTC.

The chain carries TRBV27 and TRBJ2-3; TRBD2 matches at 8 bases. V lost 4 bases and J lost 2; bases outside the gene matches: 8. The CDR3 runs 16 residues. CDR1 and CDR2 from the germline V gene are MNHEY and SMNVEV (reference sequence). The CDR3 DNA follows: TGTGCCAGCAGTTCACAAGCGGGAGTAACCACAGATACGCAGTATTTT. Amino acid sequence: CASSSQAGVTTDTQYF.

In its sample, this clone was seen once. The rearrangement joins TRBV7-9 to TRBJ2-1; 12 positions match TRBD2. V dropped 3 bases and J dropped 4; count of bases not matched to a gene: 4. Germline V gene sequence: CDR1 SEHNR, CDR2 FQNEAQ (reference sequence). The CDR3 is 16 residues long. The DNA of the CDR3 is TGTGCCAGCAGCTTCCTAGCGGGAGGGATGTACAATGAGCAGTTCTTC. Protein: CASSFLAGGMYNEQFF.

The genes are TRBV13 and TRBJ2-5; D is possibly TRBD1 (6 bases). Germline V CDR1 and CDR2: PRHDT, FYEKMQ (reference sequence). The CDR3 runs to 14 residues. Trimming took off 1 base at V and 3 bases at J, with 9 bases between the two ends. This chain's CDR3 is CASSLVGAKETQYF. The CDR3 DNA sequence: TGTGCCAGCAGCTTAGTGGGGGCCAAAGAGACCCAGTACTTC.

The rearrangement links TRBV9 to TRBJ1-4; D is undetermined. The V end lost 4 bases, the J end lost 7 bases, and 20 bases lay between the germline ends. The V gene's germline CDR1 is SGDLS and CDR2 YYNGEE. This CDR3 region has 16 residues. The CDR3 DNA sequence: TGTGCCAGCAGCCCGGGCGGAGGTTCCGGAGGTGAAAAACTGTTTTTT. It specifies CASSPGGGSGGEKLFF.

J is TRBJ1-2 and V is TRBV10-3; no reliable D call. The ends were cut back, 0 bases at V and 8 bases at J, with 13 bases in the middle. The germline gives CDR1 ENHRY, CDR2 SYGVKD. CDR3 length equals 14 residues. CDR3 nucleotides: TGTGCCATCAGTGAGTCGACCCCAGGTCAAGGCTACACCTTC. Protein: CAISESTPGQGYTF.

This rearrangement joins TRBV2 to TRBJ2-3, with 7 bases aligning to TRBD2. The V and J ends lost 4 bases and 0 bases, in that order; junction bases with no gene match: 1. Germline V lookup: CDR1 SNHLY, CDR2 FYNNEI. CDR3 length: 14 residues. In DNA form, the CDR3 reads TGTGCCAGCAGTGTGGGAGGGAGCACAGATACGCAGTATTTT. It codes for CASSVGGSTDTQYF. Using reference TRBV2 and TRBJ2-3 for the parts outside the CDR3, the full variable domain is EPEVTQTPSHQVTQMGQEVILRCVPISNHLYFYWYRQILGQKVEFLVSFYNNEISEKSEIFDDQFSVERPDGSNFTLKIRSTKLEDSAMYFCASSVGGSTDTQYFGPGTRLTVL.

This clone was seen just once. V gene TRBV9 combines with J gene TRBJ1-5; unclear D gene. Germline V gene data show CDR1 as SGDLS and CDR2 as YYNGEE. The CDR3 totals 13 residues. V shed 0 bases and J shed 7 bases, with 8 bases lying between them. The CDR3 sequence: CASSVDGEQPQHF. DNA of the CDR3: TGTGCCAGCAGCGTAGACGGGGAGCAGCCCCAGCATTTT.

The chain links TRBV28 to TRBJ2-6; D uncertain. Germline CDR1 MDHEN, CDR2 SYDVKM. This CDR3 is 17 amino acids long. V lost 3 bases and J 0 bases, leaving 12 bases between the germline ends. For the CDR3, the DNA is TGTGCCAGCAGTTTGGGCAGATCCCTCTCTGGGGCCAACGTCCTGACTTTC. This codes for CASSLGRSLSGANVLTF.

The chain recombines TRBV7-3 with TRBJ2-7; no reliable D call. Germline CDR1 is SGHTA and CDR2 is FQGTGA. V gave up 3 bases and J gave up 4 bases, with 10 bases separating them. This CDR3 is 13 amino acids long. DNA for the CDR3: TGTGCCAGCAGCTTTCTCGGCGGATACGAGCAGTACTTC. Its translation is CASSFLGGYEQYF.

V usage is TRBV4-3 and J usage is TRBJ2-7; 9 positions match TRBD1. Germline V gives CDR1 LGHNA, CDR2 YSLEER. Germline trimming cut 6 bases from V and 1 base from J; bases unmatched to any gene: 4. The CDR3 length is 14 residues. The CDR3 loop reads CASSAGTGSYEQYF. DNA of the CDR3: TGCGCCAGCAGTGCCGGGACAGGGTCCTACGAGCAGTACTTC.

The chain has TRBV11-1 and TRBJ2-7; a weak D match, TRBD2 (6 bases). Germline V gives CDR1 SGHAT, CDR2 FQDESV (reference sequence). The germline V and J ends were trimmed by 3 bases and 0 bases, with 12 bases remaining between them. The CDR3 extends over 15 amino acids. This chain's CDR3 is CASSFSSGSSYEQYF. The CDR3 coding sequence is TGTGCCAGCAGCTTTAGTAGCGGTAGCTCCTACGAGCAGTACTTC.

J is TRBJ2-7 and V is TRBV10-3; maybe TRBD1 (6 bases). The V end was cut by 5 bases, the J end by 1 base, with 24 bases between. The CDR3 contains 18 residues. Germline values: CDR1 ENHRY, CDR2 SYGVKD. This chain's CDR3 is CAISRTLDHPGQSYEQYF. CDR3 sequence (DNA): TGTGCCATCAGTAGGACTCTCGATCACCCTGGACAGTCCTACGAGCAGTACTTC.